This T cell receptor (beta chain) was found in a study of blood T cell repertoires in COVID-19. Study details: Spain, Italy and the United States supplied samples that represented acute and convalescent COVID-19. Sources were T cells, B-cell-depleted T cells, or PBMCs; the material itself was cDNA or gDNA.

Original handling: By means of reference gene primer amplification, nucleated cell counts were estimated. Clones were sequenced by immunoSEQ multiplex PCR, and TCRdb holds only the in-frame ones, with some missing. V, J and clone size reflect that table, while D and trimming were determined from the DNA. Here the sample spans nearly 250,000 clones, around nine tenths being singletons. The CDR3 has 15 amino acids. V was shortened by 0 bases and J by 2 bases, with 9 bases between the two germline ends. CDR1 is SGDLS, CDR2 YYNGEE, per germline. The chain employs TRBV9 and TRBJ2-1, with D maybe TRBD2 (5 bases). The sequenced sample was peripheral blood. This receptor was identified in a woman aged 55-69 years who had recovered from COVID-19. CDR3 in amino acids: CASSVELGAYNEQFF. CDR3 coding DNA: TGTGCCAGCAGCGTAGAACTAGGTGCCTACAATGAGCAGTTCTTC.